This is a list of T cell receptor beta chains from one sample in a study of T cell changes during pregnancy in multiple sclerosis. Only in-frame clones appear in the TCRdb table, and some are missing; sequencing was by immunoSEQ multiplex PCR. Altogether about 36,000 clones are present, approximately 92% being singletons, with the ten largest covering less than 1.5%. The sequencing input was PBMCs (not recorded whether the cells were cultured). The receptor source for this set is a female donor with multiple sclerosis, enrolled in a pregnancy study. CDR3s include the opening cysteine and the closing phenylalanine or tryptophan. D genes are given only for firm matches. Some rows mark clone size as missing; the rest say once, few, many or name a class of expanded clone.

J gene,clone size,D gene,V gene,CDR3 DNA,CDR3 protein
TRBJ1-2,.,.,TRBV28,TGTGCCAGCAGTTCCCCCTTTGAATATGGGGCTGAGTATGGCTACACCTTC,CASSSPFEYGAEYGYTF
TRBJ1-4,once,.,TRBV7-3,TGTGCCAGCAGTCCCAGTCCGACCGAGACAACTAATGAAAAACTGTTTTTT,CASSPSPTETTNEKLFF
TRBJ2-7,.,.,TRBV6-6,TGTGCCAGCTCATATTTAGCGTTCTCCTACGAGCAGTACTTC,CASSYLAFSYEQYF
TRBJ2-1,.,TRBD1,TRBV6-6,TGTGCCAGCAGAGCGGGACAGGGTTACAATGAGCAGTTCTTC,CASRAGQGYNEQFF
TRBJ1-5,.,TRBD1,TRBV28,TGTGCCAGCAGTCTCCGTAGGACAGGGGTGGGTCAGCCCCAGCATTTT,CASSLRRTGVGQPQHF
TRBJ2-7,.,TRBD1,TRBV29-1,TGCAGCGTAGGGGACAGGGGATACGAGCAGTACTTC,CSVGDRGYEQYF
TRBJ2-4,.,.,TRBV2,TGTGCCAGCAGTGAAGCGGACCTCTGGGAGAACATTCAGTACTTC,CASSEADLWENIQYF
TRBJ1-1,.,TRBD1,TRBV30,TGTGCCTGGACCCCAGGACAGGGATGGTCTGAAGCTTTCTTT,CAWTPGQGWSEAFF
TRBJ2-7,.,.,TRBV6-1,TGTGCCAGCAGCGGAACGGGGACCGCCTACGAGCAGTACTTC,CASSGTGTAYEQYF
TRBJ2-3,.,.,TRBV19,TGTGCCAGTAGTACCCCTCCCCAGCGGCCGCAGTATTTT,CASSTPPQRPQYF
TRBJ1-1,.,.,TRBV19,TGTGCCAGTATGAGAGGGTTGGGCACTGAAGCTTTCTTT,CASMRGLGTEAFF
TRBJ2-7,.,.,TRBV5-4,TGTGCCAGCAGCTCGGACGGCTGGGTCCACGAGCAGTACTTC,CASSSDGWVHEQYF
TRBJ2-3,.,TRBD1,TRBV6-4,TGTGCCAGCAGTGACCAAGGGGGCGCGGCAGATACGCAGTATTTT,CASSDQGGAADTQYF
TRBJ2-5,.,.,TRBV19,TGTGCCAGTAGCACCCGAGCCCCAGAGACCCAGTACTTC,CASSTRAPETQYF
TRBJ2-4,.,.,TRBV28,TGTGCCAGCACCAAGCTGGGGGCTAGCTATAGGAAAAACATTCAGTACTTC,CASTKLGASYRKNIQYF
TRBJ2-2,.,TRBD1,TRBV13,TGTGCCAGCAGCTCTGGACAGGGGAGAAACACCGGGGAGCTGTTTTTT,CASSSGQGRNTGELFF
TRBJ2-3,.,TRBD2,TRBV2,TGTGCCAGCATGTTGTATGGGGGTAGCGGGAGAGAGGCAGATACGCAGTATTTT,CASMLYGGSGREADTQYF
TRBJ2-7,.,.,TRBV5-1,TGCGCCAGCAGCTTTGGGGGAGTGGCAAACGAGCAGTACTTC,CASSFGGVANEQYF
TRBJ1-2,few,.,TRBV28,TGTGCCAGCAGTGCATTGTACGCCCCCGACAGGCGGGTCTATGGCTACACCTTC,CASSALYAPDRRVYGYTF
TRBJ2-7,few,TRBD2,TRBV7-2,TGTGCCAGCAGCTTGGGACTAGCGGGAGGGGCCTACGAGCAGTACTTC,CASSLGLAGGAYEQYF
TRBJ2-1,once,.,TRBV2,TGTGCCAGCAGAGCCGGGACTCGCTCCTACAATGAGCAGTTCTTC,CASRAGTRSYNEQFF
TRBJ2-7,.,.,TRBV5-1,TGCGCCAGCTGGGGCGGAGCGAAGTACGAGCAGTACTTC,CASWGGAKYEQYF
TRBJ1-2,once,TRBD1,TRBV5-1,TGCGCCAGCAGCCCCGGACAGGAGTCCTATGGCTACACCTTC,CASSPGQESYGYTF
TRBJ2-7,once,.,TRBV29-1,TGCAGCGTTGAAAGACTAGGGGACTCCTCCGAGCAGTACTTC,CSVERLGDSSEQYF
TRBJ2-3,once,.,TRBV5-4,TGTGCCAGCAGCTTGGGCGGGATGACAGATACGCAGTATTTT,CASSLGGMTDTQYF
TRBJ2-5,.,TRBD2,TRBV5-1,TGCGCCAGCAGCTTAGGACTAGCGGGAGGCACGGAGACCCAGTACTTC,CASSLGLAGGTETQYF
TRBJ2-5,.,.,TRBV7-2,TGTGCCAGCAGCATAGCAGGGATCCAAGAGACCCAGTACTTC,CASSIAGIQETQYF
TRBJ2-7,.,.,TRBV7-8,TGTGCCAGCGGGGATGGGACGGCCAGCCCCTACGAGCAGTACTTC,CASGDGTASPYEQYF
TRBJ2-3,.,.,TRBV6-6,TGTGCCAGCAGGGAATTGGATACGCAGTATTTT,CASRELDTQYF
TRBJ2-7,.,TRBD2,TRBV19,TGTGCCAGTAGTATGGGTACTAGCGGGGGGACCCCCTACGAGCAGTACTTC,CASSMGTSGGTPYEQYF
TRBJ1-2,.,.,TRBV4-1,TGCGCCAGCAGCCAAGCCAGGGCGGAGGTTGGCTACACCTTC,CASSQARAEVGYTF
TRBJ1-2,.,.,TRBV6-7,TGTGCCAGCAGTCCTAGTAGACGTGTTGATGGCTACACCTTC,CASSPSRRVDGYTF
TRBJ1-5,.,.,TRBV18,TGTGCCAGCTCACAGGGGAGAGATCAGCCCCAGCATTTT,CASSQGRDQPQHF
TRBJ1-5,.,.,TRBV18,TGTGCCAGCTCACCTGGACAGTTAGATAGCAATCAGCCCCAGCATTTT,CASSPGQLDSNQPQHF
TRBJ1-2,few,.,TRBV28,TGTGCCAGCAGAAGTGGAGGAGACTATGGCTACACCTTC,CASRSGGDYGYTF
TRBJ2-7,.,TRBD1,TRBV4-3,TGCGCCAGCAGCCAAGCACAGGGGAACGAGCAGTACTTC,CASSQAQGNEQYF
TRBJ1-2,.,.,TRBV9,TGTGCCAGCAGCGTAGTGAAGGGGGGGGGCTACACCTTC,CASSVVKGGGYTF
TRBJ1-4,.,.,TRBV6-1,TGTGCCAGCAGCGAACGGCTTTTTAATGAAAAACTGTTTTTT,CASSERLFNEKLFF
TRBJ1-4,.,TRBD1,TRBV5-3,TGTGCCAGAAGTCCTCGACAGGGAGGGGAAAAACTGTTTTTT,CARSPRQGGEKLFF
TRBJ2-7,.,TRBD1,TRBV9,TGTGCCAGCAGCGTAGTTCCAGGGGGCGAGCAGTACTTC,CASSVVPGGEQYF
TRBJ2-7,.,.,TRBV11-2,TGTGCCAGCAGCCGGAGACTAGTGGGTGAGCAGTACTTC,CASSRRLVGEQYF
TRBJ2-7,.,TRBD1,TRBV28,TGTGCCAGCAGTGGACCGGGACAGACACCCGAGCAGTACTTC,CASSGPGQTPEQYF
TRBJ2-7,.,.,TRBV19,TGTGCCAGTAGTATAAATTCAGCCTACGAGCAGTACTTC,CASSINSAYEQYF
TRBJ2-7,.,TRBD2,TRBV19,TGTGCCAGTAGTATAGGAGGTAGCGGGAGGCTTGTCTACGAGCAGTACTTC,CASSIGGSGRLVYEQYF
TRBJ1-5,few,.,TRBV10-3,TGTGCCATCAGGCCGGGACACGGGAGCAATCAGCCCCAGCATTTT,CAIRPGHGSNQPQHF
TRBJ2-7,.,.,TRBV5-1,TGCGCCAGCAGCGGGGACGTCTACGAGCAGTACTTC,CASSGDVYEQYF
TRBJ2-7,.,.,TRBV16,TGTGCCAGCAGCCCCTACGGGACACCCTCCTACGAGCAGTACTTC,CASSPYGTPSYEQYF
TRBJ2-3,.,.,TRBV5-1,TGCGCCAGCAGCTCCCGGGACTCACGCACAGATACGCAGTATTTT,CASSSRDSRTDTQYF
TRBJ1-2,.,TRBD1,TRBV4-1,TGCGCCAGCAGCCCCCGGGACAGCCCTAACTATGGCTACACCTTC,CASSPRDSPNYGYTF
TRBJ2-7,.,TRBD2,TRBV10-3,TGTGCCATCAGTGAGTCTAGCGGGAGCCCCTACGAGCAGTACTTC,CAISESSGSPYEQYF
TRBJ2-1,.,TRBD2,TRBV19,TGTGCCAGTAGCAGTATAGCGGGTAGCTCCTACAATGAGCAGTTCTTC,CASSSIAGSSYNEQFF
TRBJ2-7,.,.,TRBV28,TGTGCCAGCAGTTTATATGGGGGAGAAAGTTACGAGCAGTACTTC,CASSLYGGESYEQYF
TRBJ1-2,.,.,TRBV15,TGTGCCACCAGCAGAGACACAGTTTATGGCTACACCTTC,CATSRDTVYGYTF
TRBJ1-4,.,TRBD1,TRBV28,TGTGCCAGCAGTTTCCTTGTCCCGGGACAGGGGGAGACTAATGAAAAACTGTTTTTT,CASSFLVPGQGETNEKLFF
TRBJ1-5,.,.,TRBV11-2,TGTGCCAGCAGCTTTCAGGAGAATCAGCCCCAGCATTTT,CASSFQENQPQHF